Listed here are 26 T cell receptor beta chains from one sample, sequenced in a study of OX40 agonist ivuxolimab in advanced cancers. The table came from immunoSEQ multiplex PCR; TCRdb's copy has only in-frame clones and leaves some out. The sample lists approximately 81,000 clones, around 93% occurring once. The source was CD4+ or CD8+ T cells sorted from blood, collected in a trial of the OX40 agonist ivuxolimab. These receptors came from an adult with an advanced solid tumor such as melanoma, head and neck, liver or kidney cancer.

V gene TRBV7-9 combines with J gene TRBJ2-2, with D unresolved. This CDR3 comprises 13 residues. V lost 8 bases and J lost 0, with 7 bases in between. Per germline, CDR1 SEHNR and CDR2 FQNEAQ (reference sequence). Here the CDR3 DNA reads TGTGCCAGCGGCCCCCCGAACACCGGGGAGCTGTTTTTT. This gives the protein CASGPPNTGELFF.

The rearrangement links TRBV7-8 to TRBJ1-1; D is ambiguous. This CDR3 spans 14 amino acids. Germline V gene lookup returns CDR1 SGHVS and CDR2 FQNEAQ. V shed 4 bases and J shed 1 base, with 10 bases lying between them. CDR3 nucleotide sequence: TGTGCCAGCAGCTCCGGACGGGGGAACACTGAAGCTTTCTTT. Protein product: CASSSGRGNTEAFF.

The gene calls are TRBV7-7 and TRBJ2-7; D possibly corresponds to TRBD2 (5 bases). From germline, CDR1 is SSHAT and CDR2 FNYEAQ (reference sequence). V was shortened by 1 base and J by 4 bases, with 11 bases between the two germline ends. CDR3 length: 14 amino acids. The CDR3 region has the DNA TGTGCCAGCAGCTTAGGGGGAGCCCAATACGAGCAGTACTTC. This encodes CASSLGGAQYEQYF. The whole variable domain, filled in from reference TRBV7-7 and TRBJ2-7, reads GAGVSQSPRYKVTKRGQDVTLRCDPISSHATLYWYQQALGQGPEFLTYFNYEAQPDKSGLPSDRFSAERPEGSISTLTIQRTEQRDSAMYRCASSLGGAQYEQYFGPGTRLTVT.

Here the CDR3 DNA reads TGCGCCAGCAGCTTGGTTGGACTCTTCAGGGACATTCAGTACTTC. Its translation is CASSLVGLFRDIQYF. V and J are TRBV5-1 and TRBJ2-4; D may match TRBD1 or TRBD2 (5 bases each). Germline assignment: CDR1 SGHRS and CDR2 YFSETQ. The V and J ends lost 0 bases and 8 bases respectively, with 15 bases between them. The CDR3 consists of 15 residues.

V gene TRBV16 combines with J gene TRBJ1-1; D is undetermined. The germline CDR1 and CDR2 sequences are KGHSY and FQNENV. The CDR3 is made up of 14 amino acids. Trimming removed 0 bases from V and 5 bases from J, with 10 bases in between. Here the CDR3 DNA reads TGTGCCAGCAGCCAATCGAAGGGCGGGACTGAAGCTTTCTTT. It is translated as CASSQSKGGTEAFF.

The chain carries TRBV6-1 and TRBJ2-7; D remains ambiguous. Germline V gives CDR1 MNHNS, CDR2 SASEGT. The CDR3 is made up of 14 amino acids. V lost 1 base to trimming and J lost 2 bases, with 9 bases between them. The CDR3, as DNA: TGTGCCAGCAGTGAAGGGCCCAATGCCTACGAGCAGTACTTC. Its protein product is CASSEGPNAYEQYF.

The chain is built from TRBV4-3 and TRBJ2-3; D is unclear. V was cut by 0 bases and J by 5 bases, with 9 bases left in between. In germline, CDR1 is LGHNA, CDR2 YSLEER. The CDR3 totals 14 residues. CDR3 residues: CASSQERLQDTQYF. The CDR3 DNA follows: TGCGCCAGCAGCCAAGAGCGGTTGCAAGATACGCAGTATTTT.

Here the CDR3 DNA reads TGTGCCAGCAGCTTAATCTCGTATTCACCCCTCCACTTT. Translated, it gives CASSLISYSPLHF. This chain links TRBV11-2 with TRBJ1-6, with unresolved D. CDR1 and CDR2 from the germline V gene are SGHAT and FQNNGV. V was pared by 2 bases and J by 8 bases, with 7 bases between. CDR3 size: 13 residues.

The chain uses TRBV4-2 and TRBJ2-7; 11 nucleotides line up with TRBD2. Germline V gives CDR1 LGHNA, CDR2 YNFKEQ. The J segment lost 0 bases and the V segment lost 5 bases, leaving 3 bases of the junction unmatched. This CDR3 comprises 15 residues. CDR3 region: CASSFGLAGSYEQYF. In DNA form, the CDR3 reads TGTGCCAGCAGCTTCGGACTAGCGGGCTCCTACGAGCAGTACTTC.

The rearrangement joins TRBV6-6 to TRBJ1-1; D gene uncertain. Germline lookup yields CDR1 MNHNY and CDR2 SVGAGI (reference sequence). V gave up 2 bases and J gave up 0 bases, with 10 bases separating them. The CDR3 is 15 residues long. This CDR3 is CASSYREPVNTEAFF. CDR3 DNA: TGTGCCAGCAGTTACCGGGAGCCAGTGAACACTGAAGCTTTCTTT.

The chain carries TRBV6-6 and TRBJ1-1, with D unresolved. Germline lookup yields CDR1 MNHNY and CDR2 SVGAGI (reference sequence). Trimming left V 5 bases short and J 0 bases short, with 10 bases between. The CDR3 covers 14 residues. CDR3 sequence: CASSRAELNTEAFF. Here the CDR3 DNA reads TGTGCCAGCAGTCGGGCTGAATTGAACACTGAAGCTTTCTTT.

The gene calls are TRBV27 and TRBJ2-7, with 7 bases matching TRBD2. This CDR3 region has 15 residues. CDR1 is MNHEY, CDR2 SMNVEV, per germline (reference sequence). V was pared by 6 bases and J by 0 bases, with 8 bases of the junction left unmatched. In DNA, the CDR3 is TGTGCCAGCAGGGCCCAGGGCGGGGGCTCCTACGAGCAGTACTTC. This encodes CASRAQGGGSYEQYF.

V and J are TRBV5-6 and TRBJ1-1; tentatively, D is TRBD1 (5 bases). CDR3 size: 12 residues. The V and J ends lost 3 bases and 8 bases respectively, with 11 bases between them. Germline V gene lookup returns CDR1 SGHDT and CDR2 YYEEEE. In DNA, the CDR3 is TGTGCCAGCAGCTCGGGGCCAGACGAAGCTTTCTTT. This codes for CASSSGPDEAFF.

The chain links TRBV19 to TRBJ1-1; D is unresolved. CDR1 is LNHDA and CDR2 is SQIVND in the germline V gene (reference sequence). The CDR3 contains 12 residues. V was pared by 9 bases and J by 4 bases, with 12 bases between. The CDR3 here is CASGGGSTEAFF. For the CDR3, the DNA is TGTGCCAGCGGAGGCGGGAGCACTGAAGCTTTCTTT.

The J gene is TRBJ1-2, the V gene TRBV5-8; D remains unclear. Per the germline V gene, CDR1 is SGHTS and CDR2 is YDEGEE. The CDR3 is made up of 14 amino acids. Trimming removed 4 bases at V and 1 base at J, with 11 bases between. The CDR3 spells CASSPRTNNYGYTF. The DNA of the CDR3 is TGTGCCAGCAGCCCACGGACCAATAACTATGGCTACACCTTC.

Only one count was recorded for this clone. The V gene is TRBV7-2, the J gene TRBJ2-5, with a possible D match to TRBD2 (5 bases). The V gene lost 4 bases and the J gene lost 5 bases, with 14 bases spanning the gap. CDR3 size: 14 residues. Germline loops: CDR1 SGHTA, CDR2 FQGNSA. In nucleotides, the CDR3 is TGTGCCAGCAGCTCATCTCACGGGAAGGAGACCCAGTACTTC. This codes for CASSSSHGKETQYF. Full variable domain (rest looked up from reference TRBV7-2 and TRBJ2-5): GAGVSQSPSNKVTEKGKDVELRCDPISGHTALYWYRQSLGQGLEFLIYFQGNSAPDKSGLPSDRFSAERTGGSVSTLTIQRTQQEDSAVYLCASSSSHGKETQYFGPGTRLLVL.

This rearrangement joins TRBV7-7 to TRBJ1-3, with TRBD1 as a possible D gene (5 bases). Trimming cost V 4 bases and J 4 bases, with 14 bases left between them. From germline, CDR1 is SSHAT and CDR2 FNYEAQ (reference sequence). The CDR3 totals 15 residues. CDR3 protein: CASSSSRGVGNTIYF. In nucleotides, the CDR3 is TGTGCCAGCAGCTCCTCGCGGGGCGTCGGAAACACCATATATTTT.

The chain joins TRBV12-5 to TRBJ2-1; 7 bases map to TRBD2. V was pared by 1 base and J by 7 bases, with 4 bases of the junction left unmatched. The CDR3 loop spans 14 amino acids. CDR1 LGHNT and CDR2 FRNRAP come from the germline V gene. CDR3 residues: CASGLGAGLNEQFF. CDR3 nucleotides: TGTGCTAGTGGTTTGGGAGCGGGACTGAATGAGCAGTTCTTC.

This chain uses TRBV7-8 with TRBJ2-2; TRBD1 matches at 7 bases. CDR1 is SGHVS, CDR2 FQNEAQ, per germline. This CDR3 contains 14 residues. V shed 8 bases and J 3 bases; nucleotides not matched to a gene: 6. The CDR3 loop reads CASGPDRDTGELFF. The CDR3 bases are TGTGCCAGCGGGCCCGACAGGGACACCGGGGAGCTGTTTTTT. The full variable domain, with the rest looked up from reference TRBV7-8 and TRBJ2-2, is GAGVSQSPRYKVAKRGQDVALRCDPISGHVSLFWYQQALGQGPEFLTYFQNEAQLDKSGLPSDRFFAERPEGSVSTLKIQRTQQEDSAVYLCASGPDRDTGELFFGEGSRLTVL.

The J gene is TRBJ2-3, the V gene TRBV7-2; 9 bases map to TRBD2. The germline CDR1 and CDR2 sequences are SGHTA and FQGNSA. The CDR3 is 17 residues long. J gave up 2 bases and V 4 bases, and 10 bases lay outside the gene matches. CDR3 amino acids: CASSSHRAGGSTDTQYF. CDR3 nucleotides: TGTGCCAGCAGCTCCCACCGAGCGGGGGGCTCCACAGATACGCAGTATTTT.

CDR3 loop: CAISEYRDLNYGYTF. CDR3 nucleotides: TGTGCCATCAGTGAATACAGGGATCTAAACTATGGCTACACCTTC. This chain joins TRBV10-3 and TRBJ1-2, with D maybe TRBD1 (6 bases). Per germline, CDR1 ENHRY and CDR2 SYGVKD. Trimming took 3 bases from V and 2 from J, leaving 13 bases between them. This CDR3 is built from 15 residues.

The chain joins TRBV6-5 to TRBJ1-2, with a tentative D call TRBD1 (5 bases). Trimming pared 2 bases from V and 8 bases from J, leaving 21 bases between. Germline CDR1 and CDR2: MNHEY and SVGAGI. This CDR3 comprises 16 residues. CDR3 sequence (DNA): TGTGCCAGCAGTTACCAACCCCTCGGGCAGGGTGACGGCTACACCTTC. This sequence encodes CASSYQPLGQGDGYTF.

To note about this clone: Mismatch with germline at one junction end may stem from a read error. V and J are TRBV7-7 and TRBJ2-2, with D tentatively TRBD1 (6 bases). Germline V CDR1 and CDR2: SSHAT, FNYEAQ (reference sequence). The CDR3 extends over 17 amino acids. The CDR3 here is CASSPDMVRGGTGELFF. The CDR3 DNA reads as TGTGCTAGCAGCCCGGATATGGTACGAGGGGGCACCGGGGAGCTGTTTTTT.

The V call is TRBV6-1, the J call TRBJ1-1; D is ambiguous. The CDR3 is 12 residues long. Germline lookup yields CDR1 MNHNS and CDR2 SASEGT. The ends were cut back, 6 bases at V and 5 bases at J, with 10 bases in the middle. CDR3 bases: TGTGCCAGCAGGAAGGGTCGGACTGAAGCTTTCTTT. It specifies CASRKGRTEAFF.

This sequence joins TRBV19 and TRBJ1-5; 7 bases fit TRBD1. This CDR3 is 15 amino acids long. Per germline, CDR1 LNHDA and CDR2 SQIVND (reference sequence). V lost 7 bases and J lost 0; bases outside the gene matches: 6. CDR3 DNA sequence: TGTGCCAGTAACGAGGGGGCTCTTAGCAATCAGCCCCAGCATTTT. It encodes CASNEGALSNQPQHF.

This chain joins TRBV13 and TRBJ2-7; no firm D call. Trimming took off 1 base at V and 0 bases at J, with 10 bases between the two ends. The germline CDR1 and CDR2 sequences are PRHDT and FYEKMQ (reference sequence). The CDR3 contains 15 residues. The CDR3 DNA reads TGTGCCAGCAGCTTAGCTGCAGCTAGCTCCTACGAGCAGTACTTC. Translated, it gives CASSLAAASSYEQYF. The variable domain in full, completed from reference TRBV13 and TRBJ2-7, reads AAGVIQSPRHLIKEKRETATLKCYPIPRHDTVYWYQQGPGQDPQFLISFYEKMQSDKGSIPDRFSAQQFSDYHSELNMSSLELGDSALYFCASSLAAASSYEQYFGPGTRLTVT.